The TCR beta chain described here comes from a study of T cell repertoires in cytomegalovirus infection (dated by TCRdb to between 2018 and 2021). About the full investigation: Donor HLA type was relevant to the analysis, as public TCR beta signatures indicated carriage of CMV infection together with the matching HLA type. Results the study describes overall, beyond this receptor: In both this cohort and an independent roughly 330-donor cohort, the cumulative frequency of public TCR beta family members distinguished carriers of CMV infection plus the relevant HLA type. The ex vivo response was dominated by HLA-C-restricted CMV-specific TCR beta clonotypes, which also provided the single most frequent clonotype in two of eight donors.

Points on this clonotype: No cognate antigen has been identified for it. Qualities for individual bases were not recorded, and no much larger clone is one base off.

The CDR3 starts with the cysteine, ends with the phenylalanine, and has 14 residues. CDR3 DNA is the only sequence kept; it has 42 bases, read in frame from the first base. The germline V gene sets CDR1 to KGHSH and CDR2 to LQKENI. V sheds 3 bases and J sheds 4 bases, leaving 12 bases between their ends. Sequencing was carried out with an Illumina HiSeq 1500. TCRdb trimmed the raw reads at Q25, called clones with MiXCR and kept productive beta chains. Rows matching on CDR3 protein sequence are summarized as one entry with the most common DNA and genes. The sample yields about 330,000 distinct CDR3 sequences; 9.5% were counted once. Of the sample, 4.3% falls within the top ten clones.

This receptor was identified in a human donor in good health (CMV status not recorded). Some clones in this sample may be carry-over from other donors' samples. The sequencing sample was made of PBMCs. This sequence uses TRBV18 and TRBJ2-5; TRBD1 is possibly the D segment (6 matching bases). The sequenced DNA is TGTGCCAGCTCACCGTACAGGGTTCCAGAGACCCAGTACTTC. This is translated as CASSPYRVPETQYF.